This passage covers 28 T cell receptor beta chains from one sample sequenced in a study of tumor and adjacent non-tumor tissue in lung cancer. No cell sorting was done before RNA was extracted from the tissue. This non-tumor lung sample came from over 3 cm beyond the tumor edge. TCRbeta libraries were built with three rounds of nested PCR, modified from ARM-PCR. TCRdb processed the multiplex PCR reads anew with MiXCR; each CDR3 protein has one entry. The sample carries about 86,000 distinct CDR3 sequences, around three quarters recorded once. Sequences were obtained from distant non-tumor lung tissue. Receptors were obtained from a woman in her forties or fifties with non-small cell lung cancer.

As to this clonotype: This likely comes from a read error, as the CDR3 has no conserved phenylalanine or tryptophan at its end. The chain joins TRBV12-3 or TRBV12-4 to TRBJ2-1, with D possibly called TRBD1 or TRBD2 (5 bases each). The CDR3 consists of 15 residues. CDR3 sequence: CASSSTGRGSNGQFL. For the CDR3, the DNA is TGTGCCAGCAGTTCCACGGGACGGGGATCTAATGGGCAGTTCCTC.

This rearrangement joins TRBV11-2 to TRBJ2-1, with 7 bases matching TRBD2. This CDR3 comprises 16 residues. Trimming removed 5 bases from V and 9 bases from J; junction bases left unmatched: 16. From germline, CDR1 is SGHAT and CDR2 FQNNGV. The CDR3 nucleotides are TGTGCCAGCAGCCCATCGAGGCTAGCGGAAGTAGGTGAGCAGTTCTTC. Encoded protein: CASSPSRLAEVGEQFF. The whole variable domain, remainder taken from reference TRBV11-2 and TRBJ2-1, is EAGVAQSPRYKIIEKRQSVAFWCNPISGHATLYWYQQILGQGPKLLIQFQNNGVVDDSQLPKDRFSAERLKGVDSTLKIQPAKLEDSAVYLCASSPSRLAEVGEQFFGPGTRLTVL.

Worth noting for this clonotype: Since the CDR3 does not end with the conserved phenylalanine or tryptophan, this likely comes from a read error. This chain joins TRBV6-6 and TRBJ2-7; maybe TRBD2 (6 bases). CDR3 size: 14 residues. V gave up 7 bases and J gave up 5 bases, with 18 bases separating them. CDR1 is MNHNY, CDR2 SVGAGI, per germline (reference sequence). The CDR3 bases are TGTGCCAGCATCGTCCTGGCGGGATCGGACGAGCAGTACTTG. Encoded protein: CASIVLAGSDEQYL.

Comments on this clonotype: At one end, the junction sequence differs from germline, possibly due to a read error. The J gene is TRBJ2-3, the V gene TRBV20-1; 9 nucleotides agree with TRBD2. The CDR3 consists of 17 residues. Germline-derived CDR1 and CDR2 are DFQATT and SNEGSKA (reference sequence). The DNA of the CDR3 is TGCAGTGCTAGTTCGGGCCTAGCGGGGATGAGCACAGATACGCAGTGTTTT. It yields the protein CSASSGLAGMSTDTQCF.

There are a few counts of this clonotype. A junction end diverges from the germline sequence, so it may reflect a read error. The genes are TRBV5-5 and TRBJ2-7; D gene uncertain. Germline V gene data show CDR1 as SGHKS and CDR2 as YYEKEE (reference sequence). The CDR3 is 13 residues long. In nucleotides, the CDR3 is TGTGCCAGCAGCGGGGTACAGCTGTACGAGCAATATTTC. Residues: CASSGVQLYEQYF. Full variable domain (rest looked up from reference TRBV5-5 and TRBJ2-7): DAGVTQSPTHLIKTRGQQVTLRCSPISGHKSVSWYQQVLGQGPQFIFQYYEKEERGRGNFPDRFSARQFPNYSSELNVNALLLGDSALYLCASSGVQLYEQYFGPGTRLTVT.

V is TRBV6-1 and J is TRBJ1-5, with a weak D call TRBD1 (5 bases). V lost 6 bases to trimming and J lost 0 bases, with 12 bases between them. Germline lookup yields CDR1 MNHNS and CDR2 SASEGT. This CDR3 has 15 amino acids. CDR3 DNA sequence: TGTGCCAGCAGCGTGATAGGGGTTAGCAATCAGCCCCAGCATTTT. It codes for CASSVIGVSNQPQHF.

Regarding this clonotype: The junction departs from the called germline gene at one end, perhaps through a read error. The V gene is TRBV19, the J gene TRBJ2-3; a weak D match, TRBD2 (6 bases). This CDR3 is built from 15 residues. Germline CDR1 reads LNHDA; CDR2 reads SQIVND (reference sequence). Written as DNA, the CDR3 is TGTGCCAATAGTATGGGGACTCACCGCACAGATACGCAGTATTTT. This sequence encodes CANSMGTHRTDTQYF.

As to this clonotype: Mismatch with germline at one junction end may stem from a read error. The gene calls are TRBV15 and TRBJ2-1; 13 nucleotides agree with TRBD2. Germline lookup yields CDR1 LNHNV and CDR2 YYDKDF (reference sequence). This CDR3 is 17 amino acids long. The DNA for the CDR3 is TGTACCACCAGCAGCGAACTAGCGGGAGGGTTCTACAATGAGCAGTTCTTC. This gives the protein CTTSSELAGGFYNEQFF.

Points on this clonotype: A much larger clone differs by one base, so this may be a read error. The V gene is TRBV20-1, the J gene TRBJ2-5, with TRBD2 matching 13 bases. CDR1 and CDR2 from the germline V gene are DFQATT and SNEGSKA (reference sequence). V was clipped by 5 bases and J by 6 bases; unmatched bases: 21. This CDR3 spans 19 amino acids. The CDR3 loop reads CSARSGLAGDGGGRKTQYF. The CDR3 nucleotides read TGCAGTGCTCGATCTGGACTAGCGGGAGATGGGGGTGGCAGGAAGACCCAGTACTTC.

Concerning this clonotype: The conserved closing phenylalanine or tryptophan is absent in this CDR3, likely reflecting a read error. CDR3 nucleotide sequence: TGTGCCAGCAGCACCGGGACATGGCGCGCCTACGAGCAGTACCTC. Translated: CASSTGTWRAYEQYL. The chain couples TRBV11-2 to TRBJ2-7; tentatively, D is TRBD1 (6 bases). Germline CDR1 reads SGHAT; CDR2 reads FQNNGV. The CDR3 loop spans 15 amino acids. V lost 5 bases, J lost 2 bases, and 16 bases lay in between.

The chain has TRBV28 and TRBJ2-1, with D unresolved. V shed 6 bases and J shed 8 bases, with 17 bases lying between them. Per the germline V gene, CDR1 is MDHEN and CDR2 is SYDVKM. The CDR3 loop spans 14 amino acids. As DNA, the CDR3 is TGTGCCAGCAGCACCCCAAGAGGCAATCATGAGCAGTTCTTC. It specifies CASSTPRGNHEQFF.

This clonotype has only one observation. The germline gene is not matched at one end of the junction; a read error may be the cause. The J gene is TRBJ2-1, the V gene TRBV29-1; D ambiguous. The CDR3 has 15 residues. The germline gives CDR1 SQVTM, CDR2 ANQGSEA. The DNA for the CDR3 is TGCCGCGTTGCAACCCCGGAGCGATCCTACAATGAGCAGTTCTTC. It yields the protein CRVATPERSYNEQFF.

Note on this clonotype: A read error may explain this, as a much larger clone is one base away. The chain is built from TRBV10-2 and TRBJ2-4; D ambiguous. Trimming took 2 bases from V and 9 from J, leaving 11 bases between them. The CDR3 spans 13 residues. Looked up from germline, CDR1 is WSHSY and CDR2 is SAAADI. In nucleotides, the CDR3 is TGCGCCAGCAGTGAGGAATGGCGGAGCATTCAGTACTTC. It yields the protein CASSEEWRSIQYF.

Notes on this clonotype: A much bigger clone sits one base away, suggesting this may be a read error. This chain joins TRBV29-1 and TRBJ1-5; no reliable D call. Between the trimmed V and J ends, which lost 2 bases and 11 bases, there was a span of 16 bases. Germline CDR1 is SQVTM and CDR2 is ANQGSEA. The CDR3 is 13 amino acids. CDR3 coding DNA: TGCAGCGTTGAAACGCTACAAGGTCGGTCCCAGCATTTT. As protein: CSVETLQGRSQHF.

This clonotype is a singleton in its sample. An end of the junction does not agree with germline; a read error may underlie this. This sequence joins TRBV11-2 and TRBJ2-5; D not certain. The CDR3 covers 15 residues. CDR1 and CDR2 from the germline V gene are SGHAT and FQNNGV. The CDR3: CASSLLTWCLESQYF. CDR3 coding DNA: TGTGCCAGCAGCTTACTTACTTGGTGTCTAGAGTCCCAGTACTTC.

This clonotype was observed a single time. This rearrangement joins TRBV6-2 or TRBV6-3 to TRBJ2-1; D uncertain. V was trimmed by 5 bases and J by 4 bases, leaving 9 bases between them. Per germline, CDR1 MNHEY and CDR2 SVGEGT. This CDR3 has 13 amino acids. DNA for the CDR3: TGTGCCAGCAGTCTAACCCATTACAATGAGCAGTTCTTC. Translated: CASSLTHYNEQFF.

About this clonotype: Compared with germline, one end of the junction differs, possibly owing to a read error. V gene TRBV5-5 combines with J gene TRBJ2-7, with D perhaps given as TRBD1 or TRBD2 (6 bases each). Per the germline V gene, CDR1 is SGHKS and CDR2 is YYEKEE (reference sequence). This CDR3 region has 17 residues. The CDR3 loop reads CASSPREAGTTAYEQYF. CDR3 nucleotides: TGTGCCAGCAGCCCAAGGGAGGCCGGGACAACCGCCTACGAGCAATACTTC.

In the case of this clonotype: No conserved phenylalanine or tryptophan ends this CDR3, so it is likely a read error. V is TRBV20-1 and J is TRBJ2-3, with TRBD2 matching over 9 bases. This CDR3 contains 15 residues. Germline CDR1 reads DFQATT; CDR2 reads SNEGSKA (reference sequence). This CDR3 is CSAKRAGGSTDTQYY. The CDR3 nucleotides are TGCAGTGCTAAAAGGGCGGGAGGGAGCACGGATACGCAGTATTAT.

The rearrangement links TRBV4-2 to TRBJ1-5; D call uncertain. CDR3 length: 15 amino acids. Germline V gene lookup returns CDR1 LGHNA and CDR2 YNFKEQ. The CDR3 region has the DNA TGTGGTAGCAGCCAAGATCTCAATAGCAATCAGCCCCAGCATTTT. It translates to CGSSQDLNSNQPQHF.

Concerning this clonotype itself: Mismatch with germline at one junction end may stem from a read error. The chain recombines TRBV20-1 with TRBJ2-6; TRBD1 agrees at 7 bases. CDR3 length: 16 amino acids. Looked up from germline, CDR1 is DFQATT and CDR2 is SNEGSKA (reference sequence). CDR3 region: CSARTPGKEGANVLIF. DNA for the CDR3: TGCAGTGCTAGAACTCCCGGGAAAGAGGGGGCCAACGTCCTGATTTTC.

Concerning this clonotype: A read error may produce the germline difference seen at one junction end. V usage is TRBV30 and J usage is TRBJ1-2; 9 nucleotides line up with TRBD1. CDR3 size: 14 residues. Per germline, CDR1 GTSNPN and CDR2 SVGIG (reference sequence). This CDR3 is CAWIHRGPLYGYAF. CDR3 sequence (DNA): TGTGCCTGGATTCACAGGGGGCCCCTCTATGGCTACGCCTTC.

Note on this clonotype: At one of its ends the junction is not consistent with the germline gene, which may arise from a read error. In nucleotides, the CDR3 is TGCAGTGCAGGCAGGGGGCCGGAGGATCAGCCCCAGCACTTT. As protein: CSAGRGPEDQPQHF. The chain carries TRBV29-1 and TRBJ1-5; TRBD1 matches at 8 bases. This CDR3 is built from 14 residues. CDR1 and CDR2 from the germline V gene are SQVTM and ANQGSEA.

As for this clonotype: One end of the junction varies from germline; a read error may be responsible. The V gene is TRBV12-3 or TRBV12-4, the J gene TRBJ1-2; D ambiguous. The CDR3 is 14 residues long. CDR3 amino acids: CASSSGRANHGYTF. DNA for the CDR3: TGTGCCAGCAGTTCTGGACGGGCTAACCATGGCTACACCTTC.

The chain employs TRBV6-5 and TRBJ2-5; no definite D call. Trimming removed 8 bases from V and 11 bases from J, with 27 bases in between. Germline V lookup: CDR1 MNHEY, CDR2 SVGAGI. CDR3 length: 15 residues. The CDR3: CASSPLWNTQEMQYF. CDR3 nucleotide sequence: TGTGCCAGCTCCCCCCTCTGGAACACCCAAGAGATGCAGTACTTC.

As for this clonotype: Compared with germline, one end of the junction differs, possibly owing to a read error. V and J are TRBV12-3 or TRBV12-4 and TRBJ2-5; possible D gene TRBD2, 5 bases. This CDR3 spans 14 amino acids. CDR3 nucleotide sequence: TGTGCCAGCAGGGTCCCGGGATCCCAAGAGACCCAATACTTC. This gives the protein CASRVPGSQETQYF.

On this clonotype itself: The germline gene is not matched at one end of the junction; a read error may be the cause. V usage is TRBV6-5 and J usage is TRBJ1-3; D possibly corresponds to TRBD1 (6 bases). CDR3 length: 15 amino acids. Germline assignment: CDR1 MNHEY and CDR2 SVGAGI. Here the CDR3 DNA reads TGTGCCAGCAGTTACTATGGGGGCTCTGGAAACACTATATATTTT. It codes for CASSYYGGSGNTIYF.

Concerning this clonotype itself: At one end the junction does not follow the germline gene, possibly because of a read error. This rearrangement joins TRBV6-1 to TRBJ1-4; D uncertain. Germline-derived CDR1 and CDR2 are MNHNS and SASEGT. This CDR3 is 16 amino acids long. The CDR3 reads CVSSEFLRQNNEILFF. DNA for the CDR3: TGTGTCAGCAGTGAATTTCTGCGGCAGAATAATGAAATACTGTTTTTT.

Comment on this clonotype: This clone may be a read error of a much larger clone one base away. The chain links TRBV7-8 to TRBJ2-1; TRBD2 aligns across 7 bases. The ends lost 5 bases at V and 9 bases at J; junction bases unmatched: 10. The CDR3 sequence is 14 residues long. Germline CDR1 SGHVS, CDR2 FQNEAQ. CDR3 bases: TGTGCCAGCAGCGATCGGACTTGCGGGGGTGAGCAGTTCTTC. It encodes CASSDRTCGGEQFF. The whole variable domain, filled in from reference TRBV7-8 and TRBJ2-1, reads GAGVSQSPRYKVAKRGQDVALRCDPISGHVSLFWYQQALGQGPEFLTYFQNEAQLDKSGLPSDRFFAERPEGSVSTLKIQRTQQEDSAVYLCASSDRTCGGEQFFGPGTRLTVL.